Following are 23 T cell receptor beta chains from one sample sequenced in a study of blood T cell repertoires in COVID-19. Data came from immunoSEQ multiplex PCR; TCRdb stores just in-frame clones and leaves some out. The data contain hundreds of thousands of clones, more than 75% of them singletons. The sequenced material came from peripheral blood. These receptors came from a man in his 70s with acute or convalescent COVID-19.

The rearrangement uses TRBV14 and TRBJ1-5; D unresolved. Germline V CDR1 and CDR2: SGHDN, FVKESK. The CDR3 length is 15 residues. V gave up 0 bases and J gave up 7 bases, with 13 bases separating them. CDR3 protein: CASSQDLENGQPQHF. In DNA form, the CDR3 reads TGTGCCAGCAGCCAAGATCTTGAGAACGGGCAGCCCCAGCATTTT.

The rearrangement joins TRBV28 to TRBJ1-2, with 7 positions matching TRBD1. V gave up 3 bases and J gave up 6 bases; unmatched junction bases: 13. This CDR3 has 16 residues. Germline V gives CDR1 MDHEN, CDR2 SYDVKM. CDR3 bases: TGTGCCAGCAGTTTTTCTGTCCCGACACAGGGGAATGGCTACACCTTC. Its translation: CASSFSVPTQGNGYTF.

V and J are TRBV23-1 and TRBJ2-5, with TRBD2 matching over 7 bases. TRBV23-1 is an ORF; its function is uncertain. The CDR3 extends over 14 amino acids. With V trimmed by 0 bases and J by 5 bases, 3 bases remained unmatched. The CDR3 loop is CASSQSAGVETQYF. The CDR3 DNA follows: TGCGCCAGCAGTCAATCGGCGGGAGTGGAGACCCAGTACTTC.

Here the CDR3 DNA reads TGTGCCAGCAGTTACTCGGGACTAGCGGGAGTAGGCACCGGGGAGCTGTTTTTT. Translated: CASSYSGLAGVGTGELFF. This chain links TRBV6-2 or TRBV6-3 with TRBJ2-2; TRBD2 matches 14 bases. V was clipped by 0 bases and J by 4 bases; unmatched bases: 4. Per the germline V gene, CDR1 is MNHEY and CDR2 is SVGEGT. The CDR3 has 18 amino acids.

This clone was seen only a few times. The chain employs TRBV5-1 and TRBJ2-2, with D possibly being TRBD2 (6 bases). Per germline, CDR1 SGHRS and CDR2 YFSETQ. The CDR3 has 14 residues. V was trimmed by 4 bases and J by 7 bases, leaving 14 bases between them. This CDR3 is CASSQDWGDGELFF. The CDR3 DNA is TGCGCCAGCAGCCAGGATTGGGGGGACGGGGAGCTGTTTTTT.

The gene calls are TRBV3-1 (or the pseudogene TRBV3-2) and TRBJ1-2; D unresolved. Trimming removed 1 base at V and 4 bases at J, with 16 bases between. Germline loops: CDR1 LGHDT, CDR2 YNNKEL (reference sequence). The CDR3 is 16 amino acids. CDR3 sequence (DNA): TGTGCCAGCAGCCAAGTTGATGTTAGTGCCTCCTATGGCTACACCTTC. It encodes CASSQVDVSASYGYTF.

In this sample, this clone turned up once. The genes are TRBV11-1 and TRBJ1-3; D is ambiguous. V lost 1 base, J lost 0 bases, and 7 bases lay in between. The CDR3 totals 15 residues. Germline V gene lookup returns CDR1 SGHAT and CDR2 FQDESV (reference sequence). The CDR3 is CASSLEQISGNTIYF. The CDR3 DNA reads TGTGCCAGCAGCTTAGAACAGATCTCTGGAAACACCATATATTTT.

CDR3 bases: TGTGCCAGCAGCTTAAACAGGGGCGGGGACACCGGGGAGCTGTTTTTT. Protein product: CASSLNRGGDTGELFF. V gene TRBV7-9 combines with J gene TRBJ2-2; tentatively, D is TRBD1 (7 bases). The CDR3 extends over 16 amino acids. With 2 bases removed from V and 3 bases from J, the gap between germline ends came to 13 bases. Germline-derived CDR1 and CDR2 are SEHNR and FQNEAQ (reference sequence).

The gene calls are TRBV5-5 and TRBJ2-7; D perhaps matches TRBD2 (6 bases). V lost 4 bases and J 2 bases, leaving 13 bases between the germline ends. The CDR3 extends over 14 amino acids. Germline V gives CDR1 SGHKS, CDR2 YYEKEE (reference sequence). The CDR3, as DNA: TGTGCCAGCAGCCATCGGGACTCGCCCTACGAGCAGTACTTC. This encodes CASSHRDSPYEQYF.

The rearrangement joins TRBV5-1 to TRBJ2-1; possibly TRBD1 for D (6 bases). CDR1 is SGHRS, CDR2 YFSETQ, per germline. The CDR3 is 14 residues long. Trimming pared 0 bases from V and 4 bases from J, leaving 8 bases between. The CDR3 sequence is CASSLAGTYNEQFF. CDR3 coding DNA: TGCGCCAGCAGCTTGGCGGGGACATACAATGAGCAGTTCTTC.

V gene TRBV2 combines with J gene TRBJ2-5, with TRBD1 matching 9 bases. The trim removed 6 bases at V and 3 bases at J, leaving 5 bases unmatched. Germline V lookup: CDR1 SNHLY, CDR2 FYNNEI. The CDR3 sequence is 14 residues long. The CDR3 bases are TGTGCCAGCAGCGACAGGGGGTTAAAAGAGACCCAGTACTTC. This gives the protein CASSDRGLKETQYF.

V gene TRBV28 combines with J gene TRBJ2-5; 8 bases agree with TRBD1. The germline CDR1 and CDR2 sequences are MDHEN and SYDVKM. The CDR3 runs to 15 residues. V trimming: 6 bases; J trimming: 5 bases; junction bases outside the gene matches: 11. The chain's CDR3 is CASRPQGALRETQYF. The CDR3 nucleotides are TGTGCCAGCAGGCCGCAGGGGGCGCTGAGGGAGACCCAGTACTTC.

Only one count was recorded for this clone. The chain recombines TRBV4-3 with TRBJ2-2; no clear D gene. CDR3 length equals 15 residues. Trimming removed 0 bases from V and 3 bases from J, with 8 bases in between. Germline-derived CDR1 and CDR2 are LGHNA and YSLEER. CDR3 bases: TGCGCCAGCAGCCAAGAGTTACTGCACACCGGGGAGCTGTTTTTT. As protein: CASSQELLHTGELFF.

The chain is built from TRBV27 and TRBJ2-7, with 7 bases matching TRBD1. With 6 bases clipped from V and 5 bases from J, the junction kept 7 bases outside the gene matches. CDR3 length: 13 residues. Germline values: CDR1 MNHEY, CDR2 SMNVEV (reference sequence). The CDR3 is CASRVQGTDEQYF. The CDR3 DNA reads as TGTGCCAGCAGAGTACAGGGGACGGACGAGCAGTACTTC.

This clone was observed a single time. The rearrangement uses TRBV28 and TRBJ2-7; 9 positions match TRBD1. V lost 5 bases to trimming and J lost 3 bases; unmatched junction nucleotides: 11. Germline loops: CDR1 MDHEN, CDR2 SYDVKM. The CDR3 contains 16 residues. The CDR3 DNA follows: TGTGCCAGCAGTGGGGCGGGGACAGGGAACCTCTACGAGCAGTACTTC. Amino acids: CASSGAGTGNLYEQYF.

The CDR3 bases are TGTGCCTGGAGTCCAGGACTCAATCAGCCCCAGCATTTT. Amino acids: CAWSPGLNQPQHF. The rearrangement uses TRBV30 and TRBJ1-5; no definite D call. Germline V CDR1 and CDR2: GTSNPN, SVGIG (reference sequence). Between the trimmed V and J ends, which lost 2 bases and 3 bases, there was a span of 8 bases. The CDR3 covers 13 residues.

The chain uses TRBV5-5 and TRBJ1-6; D may be TRBD1 (6 bases). From germline, CDR1 is SGHKS and CDR2 YYEKEE (reference sequence). This CDR3 contains 17 residues. Trimming took off 2 bases at V and 7 bases at J, with 19 bases between the two ends. CDR3 sequence reads: CASSFRDRQEPNSPLHF. The CDR3 DNA is TGTGCCAGCAGCTTCCGGGACCGACAGGAACCAAATTCACCCCTCCACTTT. Full variable domain (missing parts from reference TRBV5-5 and TRBJ1-6): DAGVTQSPTHLIKTRGQQVTLRCSPISGHKSVSWYQQVLGQGPQFIFQYYEKEERGRGNFPDRFSARQFPNYSSELNVNALLLGDSALYLCASSFRDRQEPNSPLHFGNGTRLTVT.

This clone has just one count. The chain recombines TRBV30 with TRBJ1-5, with D possibly matching TRBD1 (5 bases). V gave up 0 bases and J gave up 0 bases, with 9 bases separating them. This CDR3 region has 15 residues. Germline lookup yields CDR1 GTSNPN and CDR2 SVGIG (reference sequence). The CDR3 nucleotides are TGTGCCTGGAGTGTGTCAGGGTATAGCAATCAGCCCCAGCATTTT. Its protein product is CAWSVSGYSNQPQHF.

The chain uses TRBV11-3 and TRBJ2-6; D is ambiguous. The CDR3 has 14 residues. V lost 5 bases and J lost 0, with 5 bases in between. The germline V gene has CDR1 SGHNT and CDR2 YENEEA. CDR3 DNA sequence: TGTGCCAGCAGCCCACACTCTGGGGCCAACGTCCTGACTTTC. This sequence encodes CASSPHSGANVLTF. The complete variable domain, with remaining parts taken from reference TRBV11-3 and TRBJ2-6, reads EAGVVQSPRYKIIEKKQPVAFWCNPISGHNTLYWYLQNLGQGPELLIRYENEEAVDDSQLPKDRFSAERLKGVDSTLKIQPAELGDSAVYLCASSPHSGANVLTFGAGSRLTVL.

This clone was counted only a few times. The chain uses TRBV28 and TRBJ2-7; 7 positions match TRBD2. This CDR3 is 14 amino acids long. J lost 7 bases, V lost 6 bases, and 12 bases had no gene match. From germline, CDR1 is MDHEN and CDR2 SYDVKM. CDR3 nucleotides: TGTGCCAGCAGCACACTAGCTCCCGGGGGGGAGCAGTACTTC. Translating it yields CASSTLAPGGEQYF.

The chain combines TRBV18 with TRBJ2-7, with 9 bases matching TRBD2. V gave up 0 bases and J gave up 2 bases; unmatched junction bases: 11. CDR1 is KGHSH, CDR2 LQKENI, per germline. CDR3 size: 18 residues. The CDR3 coding sequence is TGTGCCAGCTCACCACCCCTAGCGGGAAAACCACTGGCCTACGAGCAGTACTTC. Protein: CASSPPLAGKPLAYEQYF. Looking up the rest from reference TRBV18 and TRBJ2-7 gives the full variable domain: NAGVMQNPRHLVRRRGQEARLRCSPMKGHSHVYWYRQLPEEGLKFMVYLQKENIIDESGMPKERFSAEFPKEGPSILRIQQVVRGDSAAYFCASSPPLAGKPLAYEQYFGPGTRLTVT.

The rearrangement joins TRBV18 to TRBJ2-1, with unresolved D. CDR3 length: 15 amino acids. Germline V CDR1 and CDR2: KGHSH, LQKENI. V shed 4 bases and J shed 0 bases, with 10 bases lying between them. CDR3 sequence reads: CASSRSESSYNEQFF. The CDR3 DNA sequence: TGTGCCAGCTCACGAAGCGAGAGCTCCTACAATGAGCAGTTCTTC.

This chain joins TRBV23-1 and TRBJ2-5, with a tentative D call TRBD1 (6 bases). TRBV23-1 carries the ORF label, with uncertain function. CDR3 length equals 14 residues. The V end was cut by 4 bases, the J end by 3 bases, with 12 bases between. CDR3 in amino acids: CASSPIQGKETQYF. In DNA form, the CDR3 reads TGCGCCAGCAGTCCCATACAGGGAAAAGAGACCCAGTACTTC.